This T cell receptor (beta chain) was observed in a study of a mutant IDH1 vaccine in newly diagnosed glioma. Study observations and caveats: In roughly 93% of patients, immune responses induced by the vaccine occurred.

Time point here: baseline, week 1 (first vaccination visit). As to treatment: pre-vaccination baseline after standard-of-care therapy. Worth noting for this clone: The antigen remains unidentified. Compared with germline, one end of the junction differs, possibly owing to a read error.

The germline CDR1 and CDR2 sequences are MGHRA and YSYEKL. The CDR3 covers 14 residues. The table came from immunoSEQ multiplex PCR; TCRdb's copy has only in-frame clones and leaves some out. The table includes about 30,000 clones, about 80% detected once. The rearrangement uses TRBV4-1 and TRBJ1-2; D is possibly TRBD1 (5 bases). The TCR was taken from a man aged 25-45 years with glioma. The sample consisted of PBMCs, taken from a glioma patient treated with radiotherapy, temozolomide or both. The CDR3 protein is CASSKEGQGYGYTF. Here the CDR3 DNA reads TGCGCCAGCAGCAAAGAAGGACAAGGCTATGGCTACACCTTC.